A single sample is the source of the 10 T cell receptor beta chains below, sequenced in a study of cytomegalovirus exposure and HLA in healthy donors. PCR employed 60 Vbeta and 13 Jbeta primers. Here immunoSEQ multiplex PCR was the method, and the copy in TCRdb shows in-frame clones only, minus some. Among around 150,000 clones, approximately 83% were seen once, and the ten largest hold over 3%. Specimen: PBMCs. Source of these receptors: a man aged 40-49 years in good health and CMV-seronegative.

A single count supports this clone. Written as DNA, the CDR3 is TGCAGCGTTGAAGTCGCGGGGGCCGAGCAGTACTTC. Amino acids: CSVEVAGAEQYF. The chain joins TRBV29-1 to TRBJ2-5; a weak D match, TRBD2 (7 bases). The DNA end is a closer match to TRBJ2-7, so the J assignment may be wrong. Germline V gene lookup returns CDR1 SQVTM and CDR2 ANQGSEA. The CDR3 is 12 amino acids.

The rearrangement uses TRBV30 and TRBJ1-5; a possible D gene is TRBD1 (6 bases). Germline-derived CDR1 and CDR2 are GTSNPN and SVGIG (reference sequence). Trimming stripped 1 base from V and 0 bases from J, with 10 bases between. The CDR3 has 15 residues. In DNA form, the CDR3 reads TGTGCCTGGAGTGGGGACACCCTTAGCAATCAGCCCCAGCATTTT. Residues: CAWSGDTLSNQPQHF.

This sequence joins TRBV27 and TRBJ1-5; tentative D call: TRBD1 (5 bases). Deletions cut 8 bases from V and 3 bases from J, with 17 bases between. The CDR3 totals 15 residues. CDR1 is MNHEY and CDR2 is SMNVEV in the germline V gene (reference sequence). In nucleotides, the CDR3 is TGTGCCAGCGGAAAGGGGCGGGGGAACAATCAGCCCCAGCATTTT. It translates to CASGKGRGNNQPQHF.

J is TRBJ2-5 and V is TRBV14; no clear D gene. The CDR3 contains 14 residues. The germline CDR1 and CDR2 sequences are SGHDN and FVKESK. V shed 1 base and J shed 7 bases, with 13 bases lying between them. The CDR3 bases are TGTGCCAGCAGCCAAGCGATGGTAGTCGCGACCCAGTACTTC. Encoded protein: CASSQAMVVATQYF.

This rearrangement joins TRBV21-1 to TRBJ1-2; no check of the table's D call, TRBD1, against the DNA was made. TRBV21-1 represents a pseudogene. The CDR3 consists of 13 residues. CDR3 loop: CASRPTGDYGYTF. The CDR3 DNA is TGTGCCAGCAGACCCACAGGGGACTATGGCTACACCTTC.

The chain has TRBV6-6 and TRBJ2-5; 10 bases map to TRBD2. Per the germline V gene, CDR1 is MNHNY and CDR2 is SVGAGI (reference sequence). This CDR3 is 16 amino acids long. V shed 6 bases and J 1 base; nucleotides not matched to a gene: 8. The CDR3 is CASRAGLAVIQETQYF. DNA of the CDR3: TGTGCCAGCAGGGCCGGACTAGCGGTAATCCAAGAGACCCAGTACTTC.

A single count supports this clone. The chain links TRBV19 to TRBJ1-2; possible D gene TRBD1, 5 bases. The germline CDR1 and CDR2 sequences are LNHDA and SQIVND (reference sequence). Trimming cost V 0 bases and J 5 bases, with 16 bases left between them. This CDR3 contains 16 residues. The DNA of the CDR3 is TGTGCCAGTAGTATAGACAACAGGCTCGGTCATTATGGCTACACCTTC. Protein sequence: CASSIDNRLGHYGYTF.

V is TRBV5-6 and J is TRBJ1-5; 9 bases map to TRBD1. V was pared by 9 bases and J by 3 bases, with 7 bases of the junction left unmatched. The CDR3 spans 14 residues. Germline loops: CDR1 SGHDT, CDR2 YYEEEE. The CDR3 DNA sequence: TGTGCCACCAGAACAGGGGGCGTCAATCAGCCCCAGCATTTT. This codes for CATRTGGVNQPQHF.

The chain recombines TRBV15 with TRBJ2-7, with a possible D match to TRBD2 (6 bases). CDR3 length: 17 residues. Looked up from germline, CDR1 is LNHNV and CDR2 is YYDKDF (reference sequence). V shed 0 bases and J shed 2 bases, with 17 bases lying between them. CDR3 nucleotides: TGTGCCACCAGCAGAGATATTAGCGGCCCCCTGGCCTACGAGCAGTACTTC. Translation gives CATSRDISGPLAYEQYF.

This clone was counted a few times. The chain is built from TRBV2 and TRBJ1-2; D is unclear. V lost 0 bases and J 4 bases, leaving 12 bases between the germline ends. The CDR3 consists of 15 residues. Germline CDR1 SNHLY, CDR2 FYNNEI. The CDR3 loop is CASSEAITPGYGYTF. DNA for the CDR3: TGTGCCAGCAGTGAAGCAATAACCCCAGGCTATGGCTACACCTTC.